Described below is a single TCR beta chain sequence and its context. The source of the sample is a study of T cells after yellow fever vaccination. TCRdb ran MiXCR on the 5' RACE reads and lists one entry per CDR3 protein. This sample has around 530,000 distinct CDR3 sequences, with roughly a sixth found just once. This CDR3 contains 14 residues. Trimming removed 5 bases from V and 2 bases from J, with 7 bases in between. Germline V CDR1 and CDR2: MNHEY, SMNVEV (reference sequence). The source was PBMCs, collected around 5 days after the first yellow fever vaccination. The origin of this receptor is a man between 18 and 35 years old who received the YFV17D yellow fever vaccine. The V call is TRBV27, the J call TRBJ1-6, with D unclear. The CDR3 DNA follows: TGTGCCAGCAGTCTCCCAGCCTATAATTCACCCCTCCACTTT. Protein sequence: CASSLPAYNSPLHF.